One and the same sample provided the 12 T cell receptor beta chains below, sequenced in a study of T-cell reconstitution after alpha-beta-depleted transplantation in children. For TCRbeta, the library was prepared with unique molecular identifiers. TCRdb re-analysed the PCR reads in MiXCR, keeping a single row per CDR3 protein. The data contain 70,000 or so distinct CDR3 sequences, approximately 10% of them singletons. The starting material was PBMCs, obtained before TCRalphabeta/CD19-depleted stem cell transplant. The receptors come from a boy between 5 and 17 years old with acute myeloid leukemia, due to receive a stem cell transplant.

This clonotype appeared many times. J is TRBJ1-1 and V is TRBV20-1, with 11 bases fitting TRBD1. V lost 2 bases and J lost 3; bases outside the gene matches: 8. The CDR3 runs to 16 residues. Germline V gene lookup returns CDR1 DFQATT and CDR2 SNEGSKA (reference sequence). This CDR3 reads CSARSGQGALDTEAFF. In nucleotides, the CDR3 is TGCAGTGCTAGATCCGGACAGGGGGCTCTGGACACTGAAGCTTTCTTT.

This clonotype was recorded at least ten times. The CDR3 DNA follows: TGCAGTGCCTTAAACAGAAAACAGTACCAAGAGACCCAGTACTTC. Translated, it gives CSALNRKQYQETQYF. The rearrangement uses TRBV20-1 and TRBJ2-5; D not resolved. The germline V gene encodes CDR1 DFQATT and CDR2 SNEGSKA (reference sequence). V was cut by 6 bases and J by 0 bases, with 17 bases left in between. The CDR3 is 15 amino acids.

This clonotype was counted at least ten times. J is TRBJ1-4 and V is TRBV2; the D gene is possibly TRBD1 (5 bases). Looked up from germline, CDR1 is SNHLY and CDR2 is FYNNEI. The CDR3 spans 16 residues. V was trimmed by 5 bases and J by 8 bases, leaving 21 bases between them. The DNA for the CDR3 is TGTGCCAGCAGTCCCCCGGGGGTCCTTCAGGGCGAAAAACTGTTTTTT. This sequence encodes CASSPPGVLQGEKLFF. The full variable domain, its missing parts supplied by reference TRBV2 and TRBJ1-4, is EPEVTQTPSHQVTQMGQEVILRCVPISNHLYFYWYRQILGQKVEFLVSFYNNEISEKSEIFDDQFSVERPDGSNFTLKIRSTKLEDSAMYFCASSPPGVLQGEKLFFGSGTQLSVL.

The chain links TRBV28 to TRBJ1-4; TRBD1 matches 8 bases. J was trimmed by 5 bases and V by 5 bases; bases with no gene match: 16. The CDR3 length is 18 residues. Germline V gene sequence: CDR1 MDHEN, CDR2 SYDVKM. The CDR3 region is CASSLTGGSSFLNEKLFF. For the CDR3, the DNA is TGTGCCAGCAGTCTTACAGGGGGATCGAGCTTTCTCAATGAAAAACTGTTTTTT.

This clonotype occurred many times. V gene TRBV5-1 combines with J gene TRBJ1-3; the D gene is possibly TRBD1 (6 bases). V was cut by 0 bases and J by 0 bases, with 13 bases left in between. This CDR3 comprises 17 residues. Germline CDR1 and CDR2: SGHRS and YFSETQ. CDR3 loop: CASSLAGGASSGNTIYF. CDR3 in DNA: TGCGCCAGCAGCTTGGCCGGGGGGGCTAGCTCTGGAAACACCATATATTTT.

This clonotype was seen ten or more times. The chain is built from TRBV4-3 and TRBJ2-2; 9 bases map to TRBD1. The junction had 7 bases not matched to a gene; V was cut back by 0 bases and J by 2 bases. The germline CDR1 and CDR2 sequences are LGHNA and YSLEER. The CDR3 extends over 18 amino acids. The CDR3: CASSQDLPGQGNTGELFF. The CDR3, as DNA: TGCGCCAGCAGCCAAGATCTTCCGGGACAGGGCAACACCGGGGAGCTGTTTTTT.

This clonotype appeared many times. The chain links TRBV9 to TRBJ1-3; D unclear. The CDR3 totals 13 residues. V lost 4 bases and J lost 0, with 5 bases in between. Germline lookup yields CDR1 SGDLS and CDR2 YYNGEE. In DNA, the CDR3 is TGTGCCAGCAGCACTAGCTCTGGAAACACCATATATTTT. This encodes CASSTSSGNTIYF.

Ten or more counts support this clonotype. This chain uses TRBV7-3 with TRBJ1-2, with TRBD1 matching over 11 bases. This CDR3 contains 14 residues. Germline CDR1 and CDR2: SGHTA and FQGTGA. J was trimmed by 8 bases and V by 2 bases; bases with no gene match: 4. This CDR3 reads CASSLADRGQGYTF. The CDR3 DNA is TGTGCCAGCAGCTTAGCGGACAGGGGGCAAGGCTACACCTTC.

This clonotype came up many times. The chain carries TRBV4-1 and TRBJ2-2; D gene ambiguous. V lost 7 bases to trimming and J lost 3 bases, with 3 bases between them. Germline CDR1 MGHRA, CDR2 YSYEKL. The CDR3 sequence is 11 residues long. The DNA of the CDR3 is TGCGCCAGCACCTACACCGGGGAGCTGTTTTTT. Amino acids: CASTYTGELFF.

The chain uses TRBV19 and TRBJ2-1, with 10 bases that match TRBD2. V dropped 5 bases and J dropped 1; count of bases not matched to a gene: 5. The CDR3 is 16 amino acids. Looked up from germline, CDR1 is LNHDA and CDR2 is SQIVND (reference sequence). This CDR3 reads CASSFQGLASYNEQFF. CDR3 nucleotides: TGTGCCAGTAGTTTCCAGGGACTAGCGTCCTACAATGAGCAGTTCTTC.

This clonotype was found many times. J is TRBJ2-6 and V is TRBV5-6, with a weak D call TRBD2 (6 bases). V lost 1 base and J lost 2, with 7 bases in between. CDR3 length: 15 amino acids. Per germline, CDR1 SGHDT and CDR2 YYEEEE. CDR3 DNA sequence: TGTGCCAGCAGCTTGTGGGGGGCTGGGGCCAACGTCCTGACTTTC. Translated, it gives CASSLWGAGANVLTF.

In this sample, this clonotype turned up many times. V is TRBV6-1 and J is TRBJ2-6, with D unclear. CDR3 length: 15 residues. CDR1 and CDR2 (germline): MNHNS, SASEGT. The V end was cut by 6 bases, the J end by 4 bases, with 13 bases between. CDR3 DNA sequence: TGTGCCAGCAGCCGCTGGGAAGCAGGGGCCAACGTCCTGACTTTC. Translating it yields CASSRWEAGANVLTF.